Listed below are T cell receptor beta chains from one sample, sequenced in a study of Ad26.COV2.S vaccination and SARS-CoV-2 variants. Repertoires were generated with immunoSEQ multiplex PCR, while TCRdb's copy carries only in-frame clones and drops some. The sample has hundreds of thousands of clones, over 75% seen once; the top ten hold 9% to 15%. The material sequenced was peripheral blood, taken in a trial of Ad26.COV2.S vaccine versus placebo. The receptors originated from a person aged 18 to 59 who received the Ad26.COV2.S COVID-19 vaccine or a placebo. Both conserved end residues are part of each CDR3. Fields, in order: J gene, D gene, V gene, clone size, CDR3 DNA, CDR3 protein. D genes are given only for firm matches. The listing skips clone size in some rows; elsewhere it reads once, few, many or a size class.

j_call: TRBJ1-2
d_call: NA
v_call: TRBV28
clone_size: NA
cdr3_nt: TGTGCCAGCAGTTTATTGATCGGGGACCAGTATGGCTACACCTTC
cdr3_aa: CASSLLIGDQYGYTF

j_call: TRBJ2-1
d_call: NA
v_call: TRBV10-3
clone_size: NA
cdr3_nt: TGTGCCATCGGTCGGACTGAACACAATGAGCAGTTCTTC
cdr3_aa: CAIGRTEHNEQFF

j_call: TRBJ1-1
d_call: TRBD1
v_call: TRBV30
clone_size: NA
cdr3_nt: TGTGCCTGGATTCAGGGGGCGAGCACTGAAGCTTTCTTT
cdr3_aa: CAWIQGASTEAFF

j_call: TRBJ2-6
d_call: NA
v_call: TRBV7-6
clone_size: NA
cdr3_nt: TGTGCCAGCAGCTTAGAGACAGCCCCCAGGGCCAACGTCCTGACTTTC
cdr3_aa: CASSLETAPRANVLTF

j_call: TRBJ1-4
d_call: NA
v_call: TRBV6-5
clone_size: NA
cdr3_nt: TGTGCCAGCAGTTACTCCCCAGGGGCTATCGGAAAACTGTTTTTT
cdr3_aa: CASSYSPGAIGKLFF

j_call: TRBJ2-5
d_call: NA
v_call: TRBV20-1
clone_size: NA
cdr3_nt: TGCAGTGCTAGTGGCAGGAAAGAGACCCAGTACTTC
cdr3_aa: CSASGRKETQYF

j_call: TRBJ2-7
d_call: TRBD2
v_call: TRBV7-6
clone_size: NA
cdr3_nt: TGTGCCAGCAGCTTGGGGGGGGTCGAGGCCTACGAGCAGTACTTC
cdr3_aa: CASSLGGVEAYEQYF

j_call: TRBJ1-3
d_call: NA
v_call: TRBV25-1
clone_size: once
cdr3_nt: TGTGCCAGCAGTGAATCAGGGTCTGGAAACACCATATATTTT
cdr3_aa: CASSESGSGNTIYF

j_call: TRBJ2-7
d_call: TRBD1
v_call: TRBV6-2/TRBV6-3
clone_size: once
cdr3_nt: TGTGCCAGCAGTTCCCAAAGTACAGGGGGATTCTCCTACGAGCAGTACTTC
cdr3_aa: CASSSQSTGGFSYEQYF

j_call: TRBJ2-3
d_call: NA
v_call: TRBV12-3/TRBV12-4
clone_size: NA
cdr3_nt: TGTGCCAGCAGTTTCCCGGCCACAGATACGCAGTATTTT
cdr3_aa: CASSFPATDTQYF

j_call: TRBJ2-1
d_call: TRBD2
v_call: TRBV7-9
clone_size: NA
cdr3_nt: TGTGCCAGCAGCTCAGAGACTAGCTCCTGGAGGAATGAGCAGTTCTTC
cdr3_aa: CASSSETSSWRNEQFF

j_call: TRBJ1-2
d_call: NA
v_call: TRBV7-9
clone_size: NA
cdr3_nt: TGTGCCAGCAGCTTATATAGGGACTATGGCTACACCTTC
cdr3_aa: CASSLYRDYGYTF

j_call: TRBJ2-3
d_call: NA
v_call: TRBV10-1
clone_size: NA
cdr3_nt: TGCGCCAGCAGTGAGCCTAGCACAGATACGCAGTATTTT
cdr3_aa: CASSEPSTDTQYF

j_call: TRBJ2-7
d_call: TRBD1
v_call: TRBV19
clone_size: NA
cdr3_nt: TGTGCCAGTAGTAAAGGACAGGGGACCTACGAGCAGTACTTC
cdr3_aa: CASSKGQGTYEQYF

j_call: TRBJ2-2
d_call: NA
v_call: TRBV28
clone_size: NA
cdr3_nt: TGTGCAATGGGCAGGGAGTCAACCGGGGAGCTGTTTTTT
cdr3_aa: CAMGRESTGELFF

j_call: TRBJ1-1
d_call: NA
v_call: TRBV2
clone_size: NA
cdr3_nt: TGTGCCAGCAGTGCTTTGGGGGCTAACACTGAAGCTTTCTTT
cdr3_aa: CASSALGANTEAFF

j_call: TRBJ1-1
d_call: TRBD1
v_call: TRBV29-1
clone_size: NA
cdr3_nt: TGCAGCGTTGCTTACAGGGGGCAGTTCACTGAAGCTTTCTTT
cdr3_aa: CSVAYRGQFTEAFF

j_call: TRBJ2-3
d_call: TRBD1
v_call: TRBV28
clone_size: NA
cdr3_nt: TGTGCCAGCAGTTTAGACCGGGACAGCTTAATCCTCACAGATACGCAGTATTTT
cdr3_aa: CASSLDRDSLILTDTQYF

j_call: TRBJ1-2
d_call: TRBD1
v_call: TRBV19
clone_size: NA
cdr3_nt: TGTGCCAGTAGTATAGGACAGGGGAATTTCTACACCTTC
cdr3_aa: CASSIGQGNFYTF

j_call: TRBJ2-2
d_call: NA
v_call: TRBV6-5
clone_size: NA
cdr3_nt: TGTGCCAGCAGTTCCCGGACAGATAACACCGGGGAGCTGTTTTTT
cdr3_aa: CASSSRTDNTGELFF

j_call: TRBJ1-1
d_call: TRBD1
v_call: TRBV7-2
clone_size: NA
cdr3_nt: TGTGCCAGCAGCCCACAGGGGATGACTGAAGCTTTCTTT
cdr3_aa: CASSPQGMTEAFF

j_call: TRBJ1-2
d_call: NA
v_call: TRBV7-9
clone_size: few
cdr3_nt: TGTGCCAGCAGCTTAGCGAACAGGGACTATGGCTACACCTTC
cdr3_aa: CASSLANRDYGYTF

j_call: TRBJ2-3
d_call: NA
v_call: TRBV14
clone_size: NA
cdr3_nt: TGTGCCAGCAGCCGCTTTGGGGATACGCAGTATTTT
cdr3_aa: CASSRFGDTQYF

j_call: TRBJ2-7
d_call: NA
v_call: TRBV7-9
clone_size: NA
cdr3_nt: TGTGCCAGCAGCTCGACACTAGTTGCCTACGAGCAGTACTTC
cdr3_aa: CASSSTLVAYEQYF

j_call: TRBJ1-1
d_call: NA
v_call: TRBV5-4
clone_size: NA
cdr3_nt: TGTGCCAGCAGTATTCAGTCCGGGTCGGGCACTGAAGCTTTCTTT
cdr3_aa: CASSIQSGSGTEAFF

j_call: TRBJ2-7
d_call: NA
v_call: TRBV7-9
clone_size: NA
cdr3_nt: TGTGCCAGCAGCGCCCCCCTTGGGCGGGGCTCCTACGAGCAGTACTTC
cdr3_aa: CASSAPLGRGSYEQYF

j_call: TRBJ2-1
d_call: TRBD2
v_call: TRBV18
clone_size: NA
cdr3_nt: TGTGCCAGCTCACGGACTAGCGGGAGGTCCTACAATGAGCAGTTCTTC
cdr3_aa: CASSRTSGRSYNEQFF

j_call: TRBJ2-3
d_call: TRBD2
v_call: TRBV18
clone_size: once
cdr3_nt: TGTGCCAGCTCACCACCAGGCGGGAGGGTAGATACGCAGTATTTT
cdr3_aa: CASSPPGGRVDTQYF

j_call: TRBJ2-7
d_call: TRBD2
v_call: TRBV3-1/TRBV3-2
clone_size: NA
cdr3_nt: TGTGCCAGCAGCCAACTCCTGGGAGCGGGAGTGGGGGAGCAGTACTTC
cdr3_aa: CASSQLLGAGVGEQYF

j_call: TRBJ2-7
d_call: NA
v_call: TRBV29-1
clone_size: NA
cdr3_nt: TGCAGCGTTCTTGGAGGGGACCCTAAACCCTACGAGCAGTACTTC
cdr3_aa: CSVLGGDPKPYEQYF

j_call: TRBJ2-3
d_call: NA
v_call: TRBV6-5
clone_size: NA
cdr3_nt: TGTGCCAGCAGTTACATGAGCGGAGGCACAGATACGCAGTATTTT
cdr3_aa: CASSYMSGGTDTQYF

j_call: TRBJ2-6
d_call: TRBD1
v_call: TRBV7-8
clone_size: NA
cdr3_nt: TGTGCCAGCAGCCCCGGACAGGTAGCTGGGGCCAACGTCCTGACTTTC
cdr3_aa: CASSPGQVAGANVLTF

j_call: TRBJ2-7
d_call: TRBD2
v_call: TRBV30
clone_size: NA
cdr3_nt: TGTGCCTGGAGTGTCGGGAGGGTCCTCTCCTACGAGCAGTACTTC
cdr3_aa: CAWSVGRVLSYEQYF

j_call: TRBJ2-2
d_call: NA
v_call: TRBV9
clone_size: NA
cdr3_nt: TGTGCCAGCAGCGTAGACGGAAGTAACACCGGGGAGCTGTTTTTT
cdr3_aa: CASSVDGSNTGELFF

j_call: TRBJ1-6
d_call: TRBD1
v_call: TRBV29-1
clone_size: NA
cdr3_nt: TGCAGCGTTCAACAGGGGGAGGATAATTCACCCCTCCACTTT
cdr3_aa: CSVQQGEDNSPLHF

j_call: TRBJ2-1
d_call: NA
v_call: TRBV24-1
clone_size: NA
cdr3_nt: TGTGCCACCAGTGAGGTGGGGGCTACTGGCAATGAGCAGTTCTTC
cdr3_aa: CATSEVGATGNEQFF

j_call: TRBJ1-2
d_call: NA
v_call: TRBV6-5
clone_size: once
cdr3_nt: TGTGCCAGCAAAAGGGGTGTTCACCCCTTC
cdr3_aa: CASKRGVHPF

j_call: TRBJ2-7
d_call: TRBD2
v_call: TRBV5-4
clone_size: NA
cdr3_nt: TGTGCCAGCCGACTAGCGGGAGGATCTCACTACGAGCAGTACTTC
cdr3_aa: CASRLAGGSHYEQYF

j_call: TRBJ2-5
d_call: NA
v_call: TRBV5-1
clone_size: NA
cdr3_nt: TGCGCCAGCAGCATCCCTGACGGCCTAGTGACCCAGTACTTC
cdr3_aa: CASSIPDGLVTQYF

j_call: TRBJ1-1
d_call: TRBD1
v_call: TRBV7-9
clone_size: NA
cdr3_nt: TGTGCCAGCAGCTTAATTGGGACAGGCACCCCTGAAGCTTTCTTT
cdr3_aa: CASSLIGTGTPEAFF

j_call: TRBJ2-7
d_call: TRBD2
v_call: TRBV7-8
clone_size: NA
cdr3_nt: TGTGCCAGCAGCCTACTAGCGGGAGGGACCCAAAACTACGAGCAGTACTTC
cdr3_aa: CASSLLAGGTQNYEQYF

j_call: TRBJ1-5
d_call: NA
v_call: TRBV28
clone_size: NA
cdr3_nt: TGTGCCAGCAGCCTAGACAGTATAGAGCCCCAGCATTTT
cdr3_aa: CASSLDSIEPQHF

j_call: TRBJ2-7
d_call: NA
v_call: TRBV27
clone_size: NA
cdr3_nt: TGTGCCAGCAGTTCCAGAACGGGGGCTAGCGGACGATACGAGCAGTACTTC
cdr3_aa: CASSSRTGASGRYEQYF

j_call: TRBJ2-5
d_call: TRBD2
v_call: TRBV28
clone_size: once
cdr3_nt: TGTGCCAGCAGCTATAGCGGGAGGGGTGAGACCCAGTACTTC
cdr3_aa: CASSYSGRGETQYF

j_call: TRBJ2-1
d_call: NA
v_call: TRBV4-3
clone_size: NA
cdr3_nt: TGCGCCAGCAGCCAAGATTCCCCGGGGGCCTACAATGAGCAGTTCTTC
cdr3_aa: CASSQDSPGAYNEQFF

j_call: TRBJ2-3
d_call: TRBD2
v_call: TRBV6-2/TRBV6-3
clone_size: once
cdr3_nt: TGTGCCAGCAGCCCAACGACTAGCGGAGCCACAGATACGCAGTATTTT
cdr3_aa: CASSPTTSGATDTQYF